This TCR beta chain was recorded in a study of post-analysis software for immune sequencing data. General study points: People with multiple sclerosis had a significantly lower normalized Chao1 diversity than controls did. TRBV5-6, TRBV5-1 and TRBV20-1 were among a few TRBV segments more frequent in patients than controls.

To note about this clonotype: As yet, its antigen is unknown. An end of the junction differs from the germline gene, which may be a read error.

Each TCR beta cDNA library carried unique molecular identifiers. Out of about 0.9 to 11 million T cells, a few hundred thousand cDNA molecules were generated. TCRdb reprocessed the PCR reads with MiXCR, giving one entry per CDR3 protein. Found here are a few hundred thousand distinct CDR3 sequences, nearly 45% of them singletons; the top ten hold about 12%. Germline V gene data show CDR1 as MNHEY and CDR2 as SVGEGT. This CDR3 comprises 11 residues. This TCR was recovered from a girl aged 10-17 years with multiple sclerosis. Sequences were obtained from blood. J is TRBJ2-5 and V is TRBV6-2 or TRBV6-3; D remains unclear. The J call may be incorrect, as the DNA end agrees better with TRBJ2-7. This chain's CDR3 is CARSNGNEQYF. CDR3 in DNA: TGTGCCCGCAGTAATGGAAACGAGCAGTACTTC.